This T cell receptor beta chain emerged from a study of shared clonotypes between healthy human individuals. This clone appeared once. Germline values: CDR1 ENHRY, CDR2 SYGVKD. The CDR3 is 16 amino acids. Trimming took 0 bases from V and 4 from J; bases not matched to a gene: 8. Every subset's genomic DNA went evenly onto several immunoSEQ plates. Repertoires were generated with immunoSEQ multiplex PCR, while TCRdb's copy carries only in-frame clones and drops some. There are approximately 840,000 clones in the sample; approximately 96% occur only once, and less than 0.25% lies in the top ten. Naive CD8 cells comprised CD45RO-negative, CCR7-positively selected cells, excluding terminally differentiated effector memory CD45RA+ cells.

This receptor was obtained from a man aged 25 to 40 in good health. Input material: naive CD8+ T cells sorted from blood. The V call is TRBV10-3, the J call TRBJ2-5, with TRBD1 matching over 7 bases. The CDR3 reads CAISESSGGVGETQYF. CDR3 in DNA: TGTGCCATCAGTGAGTCGTCAGGGGGTGTCGGAGAGACCCAGTACTTC.